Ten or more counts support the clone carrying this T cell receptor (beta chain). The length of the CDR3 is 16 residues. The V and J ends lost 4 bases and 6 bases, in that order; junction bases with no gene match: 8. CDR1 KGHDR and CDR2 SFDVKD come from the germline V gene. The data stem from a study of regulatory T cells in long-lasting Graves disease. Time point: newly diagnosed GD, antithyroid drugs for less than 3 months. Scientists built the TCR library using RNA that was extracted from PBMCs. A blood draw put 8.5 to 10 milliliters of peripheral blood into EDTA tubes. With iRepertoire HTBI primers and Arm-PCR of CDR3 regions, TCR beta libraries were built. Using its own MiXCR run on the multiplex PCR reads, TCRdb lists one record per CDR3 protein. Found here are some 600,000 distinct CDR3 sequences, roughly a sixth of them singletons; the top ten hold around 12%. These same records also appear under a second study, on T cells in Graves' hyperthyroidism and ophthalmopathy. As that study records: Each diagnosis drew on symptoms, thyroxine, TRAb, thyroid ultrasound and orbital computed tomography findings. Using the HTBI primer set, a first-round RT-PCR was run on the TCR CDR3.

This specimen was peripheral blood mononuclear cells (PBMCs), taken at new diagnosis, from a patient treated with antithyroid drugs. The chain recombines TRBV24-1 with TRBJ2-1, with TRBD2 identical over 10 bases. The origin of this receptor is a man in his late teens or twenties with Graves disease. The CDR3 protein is CATSEDTGLATNEQFF. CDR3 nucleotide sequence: TGTGCCACCAGTGAAGATACGGGACTAGCGACCAATGAGCAGTTCTTC.